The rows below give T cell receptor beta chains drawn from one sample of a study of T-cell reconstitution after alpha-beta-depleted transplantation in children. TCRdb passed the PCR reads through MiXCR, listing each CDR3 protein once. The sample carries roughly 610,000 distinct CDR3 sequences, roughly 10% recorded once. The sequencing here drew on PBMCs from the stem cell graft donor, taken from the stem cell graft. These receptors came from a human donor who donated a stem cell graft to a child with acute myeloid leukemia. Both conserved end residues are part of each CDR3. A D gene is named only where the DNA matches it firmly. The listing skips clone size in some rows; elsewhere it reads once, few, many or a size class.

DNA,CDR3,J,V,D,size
TGTGCCAGCAGTTTAACGGGAGGGCCGAAAGAGCAGTACTTC,CASSLTGGPKEQYF,TRBJ2-7,TRBV28,TRBD2,few
TGTGCCAGCAGTTTGGAGAATCGGGCCCAGCATTTT,CASSLENRAQHF,TRBJ1-5,TRBV28,-,few
TGTGCCAGCAGCCGTGGTGGACAGGGGTTGGACGAGCAGTACTTC,CASSRGGQGLDEQYF,TRBJ2-7,TRBV7-2,TRBD1,-
TGTGCCAGCAGTTACTCGACGCCGATCATGAACACTGAAGCTTTCTTT,CASSYSTPIMNTEAFF,TRBJ1-1,TRBV6-5,-,many
TGTGCCAGCAGCCAAGGGTTCAGGGGAGGCACTGAAGCTTTCTTT,CASSQGFRGGTEAFF,TRBJ1-1,TRBV3-1,-,once
TGTGCCAGCAGCCCTACTAGCGGGCCTCGAGGTGAGCAGTTCTTC,CASSPTSGPRGEQFF,TRBJ2-1,TRBV14,TRBD2,-
TGTGCTAGTGGTTTGATTGTTTCGGCAGGACCAATAGGCTCCTACAATGAGCAGTTCTTC,CASGLIVSAGPIGSYNEQFF,TRBJ2-1,TRBV12-5,-,few
TGCAGTGCTAGATCCCCCAGAGTGAACACTGAAGCTTTCTTT,CSARSPRVNTEAFF,TRBJ1-1,TRBV20-1,-,-
TGTGCCAGCAGTCCATCCGCGGACTTCTACGAGCAGTACTTC,CASSPSADFYEQYF,TRBJ2-7,TRBV27,-,many
TGTGCCAGCAGCTTAGGGCGGACCGGGGAGCTGTTTTTT,CASSLGRTGELFF,TRBJ2-2,TRBV7-3,-,many
TGTGCCATCAGTGAAAGAGGAGAGGATGAAAAACTGTTTTTT,CAISERGEDEKLFF,TRBJ1-4,TRBV10-3,-,-
TGTGCCAGCAGTTTGCTAGCGGGATACACTGAGCAGTTCTTC,CASSLLAGYTEQFF,TRBJ2-1,TRBV12-3/TRBV12-4,TRBD2,-
TGTGCCAGCCAGGGACAGGGAGACTACAATGAGCAGTTCTTC,CASQGQGDYNEQFF,TRBJ2-1,TRBV6-2/TRBV6-3,TRBD1,-
TGCAGCGTTGAAATCCAGAGTGGCACCGGGGAGCTGTTTTTT,CSVEIQSGTGELFF,TRBJ2-2,TRBV29-1,-,many
TGCGCCAGCAGTCGAACCAATCTAGCTGGGGGACAGACCCAGTACTTC,CASSRTNLAGGQTQYF,TRBJ2-5,TRBV5-1,-,many
TGTGCCAGCAGGAGCGCCGGAGGACACACCGGGGAGCTGTTTTTT,CASRSAGGHTGELFF,TRBJ2-2,TRBV2,-,few
TGTGCCAGCTCACCGACATCTGGGACACTTTACAATGAGCAGTTCTTC,CASSPTSGTLYNEQFF,TRBJ2-1,TRBV18,-,many
TGCGCCAGCAGCTTAGGATCAGGGGAGATCGGTGAAGCTTTCTTT,CASSLGSGEIGEAFF,TRBJ1-1,TRBV5-1,-,-
TGTGCCAGCAGCTTAACTGTGAGGCTGCAAGAGACCCAGTACTTC,CASSLTVRLQETQYF,TRBJ2-5,TRBV7-9,-,-
TGTGCCAGCAAGCTACCCCCAGGTGTGCTCACTTTC,CASKLPPGVLTF,TRBJ2-6,TRBV5-6,-,many
TGTGCCACCAGTGATGACCAGGCGTACAATGAGCAGTTCTTC,CATSDDQAYNEQFF,TRBJ2-1,TRBV24-1,-,few
TGTGCCAGCAGCCAAGATCAACTAGCGGGAGGACGCGGGTTTGATGAGCAGTTCTTC,CASSQDQLAGGRGFDEQFF,TRBJ2-1,TRBV4-2,TRBD2,few
TGCGCCAGCAGCCGCGGACACCCTCAAGAGACCCAGTACTTC,CASSRGHPQETQYF,TRBJ2-5,TRBV4-3,-,many
TGTGCCATCAGCGGGGGTCAGTACAATGAGCAGTTCTTC,CAISGGQYNEQFF,TRBJ2-1,TRBV10-3,-,many
TGCAGCGTTGAAGATCAGGGGAGGGGCAACACCGGGGAGCTGTTTTTT,CSVEDQGRGNTGELFF,TRBJ2-2,TRBV29-1,-,-
TGCAGTGCCCCCCGGACAGGGGATGGAAACACCATATATTTT,CSAPRTGDGNTIYF,TRBJ1-3,TRBV20-1,TRBD1,-
TGTGCCAGCAGTTTGCCGAGCGGGAGGCCTACGAATGAGCAGTTCTTC,CASSLPSGRPTNEQFF,TRBJ2-1,TRBV27,TRBD2,few
TGTGCCACCCGGGGGACGGACCCGTCCTACGAGCAGTACTTC,CATRGTDPSYEQYF,TRBJ2-7,TRBV10-3,-,-
TGCGCCAGCAGCTTGGAAAGCGTTGAGCAGTTCTTC,CASSLESVEQFF,TRBJ2-1,TRBV5-1,-,few
TGTGCCAGCAGTTTTAGGGTTCTGGGGAACACTGAAGCTTTCTTT,CASSFRVLGNTEAFF,TRBJ1-1,TRBV12-3/TRBV12-4,-,-
TGTGCCAGCGGAAATGGTGGACCTAGGAACACCGGGGAGCTGTTTTTT,CASGNGGPRNTGELFF,TRBJ2-2,TRBV7-2,-,-
TGCAGTGCCTTTGGGGGAAATGAGCAGTTCTTC,CSAFGGNEQFF,TRBJ2-1,TRBV20-1,-,many
TGCGCCAGCAGCCTTGCAGGGGGCGATCGGGCTAATGAAAAACTGTTTTTT,CASSLAGGDRANEKLFF,TRBJ1-4,TRBV5-1,TRBD1,few